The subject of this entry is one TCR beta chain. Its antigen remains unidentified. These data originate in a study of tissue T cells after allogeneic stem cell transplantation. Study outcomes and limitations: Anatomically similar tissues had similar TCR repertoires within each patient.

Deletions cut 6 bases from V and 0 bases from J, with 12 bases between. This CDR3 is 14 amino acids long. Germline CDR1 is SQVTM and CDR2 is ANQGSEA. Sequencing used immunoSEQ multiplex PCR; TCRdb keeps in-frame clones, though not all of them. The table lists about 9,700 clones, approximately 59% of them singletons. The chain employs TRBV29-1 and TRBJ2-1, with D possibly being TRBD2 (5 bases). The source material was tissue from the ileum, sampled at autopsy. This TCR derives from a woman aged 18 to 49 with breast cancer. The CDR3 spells CSVISGSSYNEQFF. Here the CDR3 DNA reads TGCAGCGTAATCAGTGGGAGCTCCTACAATGAGCAGTTCTTC.